The rows below give T cell receptor beta chains drawn from one sample of a study of shared clonotypes between healthy human individuals. Some clones are missing from TCRdb's copy, which holds only in-frame ones; the method was immunoSEQ multiplex PCR. The table lists around 980,000 clones, around 78% of them singletons. Material for sequencing was memory CD4+ T cells from PBMCs. Every receptor here comes from a man aged 18 to 30 in good health. Some clones in this sample may be carry-over from other donors' samples. The CDR3 runs from the conserved cysteine through the conserved F or W. The order of the fields is D gene, V gene, clone size, J gene, CDR3 protein, CDR3 DNA. The D gene is left open where the match is weak. Not every row has a clone size; where given, it reads once, few, many or a size class.

TRBD1,TRBV5-5,-,TRBJ1-1,CASSPDRGTEAFF,TGTGCCAGCAGCCCGGACAGGGGCACTGAAGCTTTCTTT
-,TRBV30,-,TRBJ2-7,CAWSEGSPYEQYF,TGTGCCTGGAGTGAGGGGTCTCCCTACGAGCAGTACTTC
-,TRBV5-1,-,TRBJ2-3,CASSPGTVQAQYF,TGCGCCAGCAGCCCGGGGACGGTCCAGGCGCAGTATTTT
TRBD2,TRBV5-1,-,TRBJ2-2,CASSRSSSGNTGELFF,TGCGCCAGCAGCAGGAGCTCTAGCGGAAACACCGGGGAGCTGTTTTTT
-,TRBV11-3,-,TRBJ1-1,CASSLEGIDTEAFF,TGTGCCAGCAGCTTAGAGGGGATTGACACTGAAGCTTTCTTT
-,TRBV11-2,-,TRBJ2-7,CASSWRQVSYEQYF,TGTGCCAGCAGCTGGAGGCAGGTGTCCTACGAGCAGTACTTC
-,TRBV18,-,TRBJ2-7,CASSPLTYEQYF,TGTGCCAGCTCACCATTAACCTACGAGCAGTACTTC
-,TRBV27,-,TRBJ2-3,CASSTLRLNTDTQYF,TGTGCCAGCAGCACTCTACGACTCAACACAGATACGCAGTATTTT
TRBD2,TRBV10-3,once,TRBJ2-3,CATRAGESSTDTQYF,TGTGCCACCAGGGCGGGAGAGAGTAGCACAGATACGCAGTATTTT
-,TRBV5-1,-,TRBJ2-7,CASSWSPTGSEQYF,TGCGCCAGCAGCTGGAGCCCAACAGGGAGCGAGCAGTACTTC
-,TRBV5-1,many,TRBJ2-1,CASSLGPGYNEQFF,TGCGCCAGCAGCTTGGGACCGGGGTACAATGAGCAGTTCTTC
TRBD1,TRBV7-2,-,TRBJ2-1,CASSPRFGTGYNEQFF,TGTGCCAGCAGCCCACGGTTTGGGACAGGGTACAATGAGCAGTTCTTC
TRBD1,TRBV6-1,few,TRBJ1-1,CASSSRGLGAEAFF,TGTGCCAGCAGTAGCAGGGGGCTTGGAGCTGAAGCTTTCTTT
TRBD1,TRBV11-2,-,TRBJ1-3,CASSQQGAGNTIYF,TGTGCCAGCAGTCAACAGGGGGCCGGAAACACCATATATTTT
TRBD2,TRBV28,-,TRBJ2-7,CASRPLGLAGRKQYF,TGTGCCAGCAGGCCCCTAGGACTAGCGGGAAGGAAGCAGTACTTC